This TCR beta chain was sequenced in a study of PD-1 blockade in classical Hodgkin lymphoma. The wider study: Every 2 weeks, patients got 3 mg/kg intravenous nivolumab. Findings and limits, study-wide: The origin of the repertoire differences remains undefined, with disease activity or prior therapy as possible causes. Nivolumab starters within 1 year of ASCT were excluded.

Worth noting for this clone: No antigen is known for it.

Germline V CDR1 and CDR2: MNHNY, SVGAGI (reference sequence). This CDR3 comprises 15 residues. Trimming stripped 1 base from V and 1 base from J, with 10 bases between. Every single patient, without exception, relapsed after autologous stem cell transplantation, and brentuximab vedotin exposure varied. When best responses were assessed, they were complete response, partial response or progressive disease. Using immunoSEQ multiplex PCR, the repertoire was profiled, and TCRdb retains in-frame clones only, with some absent. The sample has about 40,000 clones, 85% to 90% seen once. This clonotype originated in a human donor with classical Hodgkin lymphoma. This chain connects TRBV6-6 to TRBJ1-1; the D gene is possibly TRBD1 (6 bases). The sequencing here drew on peripheral blood mononuclear cells (PBMCs), taken at baseline. The CDR3 sequence: CASSYFRGPNTEAFF. CDR3 nucleotides: TGTGCCAGCAGTTACTTCAGGGGCCCGAACACTGAAGCTTTCTTT.